The 32 T cell receptor beta chains below were found in one sample sequenced in a study of response to subunit inactivated influenza vaccine. TCRdb itself ran the RT-PCR reads through MiXCR, one entry per CDR3 protein. This repertoire shows approximately 570,000 distinct CDR3 sequences, around 8% found once; its top ten account for 10% to 15%. Here the sequenced sample was PBMCs from blood, taken around 25 months after vaccination. Every receptor here comes from a man between 50 and 69 years old who received an inactivated influenza vaccine.

This clonotype occurred many times. The V gene is TRBV28, the J gene TRBJ2-3; no clear D gene. The CDR3 is 13 amino acids. Trimming took off 5 bases at V and 2 bases at J, with 8 bases between the two ends. Germline lookup yields CDR1 MDHEN and CDR2 SYDVKM. CDR3 DNA sequence: TGTGCCAGCAGTACGCCGAACACAGATACGCAGTATTTT. Protein: CASSTPNTDTQYF.

This sequence joins TRBV27 and TRBJ2-3; the D is unclear. The ends were cut back, 3 bases at V and 2 bases at J, with 12 bases in the middle. Germline V CDR1 and CDR2: MNHEY, SMNVEV (reference sequence). The CDR3 extends over 15 amino acids. DNA of the CDR3: TGTGCCAGCAGTTTGTATTCGGGCAACACAGATACGCAGTATTTT. Encoded protein: CASSLYSGNTDTQYF.

This clonotype was detected only a few times. The chain combines TRBV3-1 with TRBJ2-7; D is ambiguous. The V end was cut by 1 base, the J end by 0 bases, with 10 bases between. Germline values: CDR1 LGHDT, CDR2 YNNKEL (reference sequence). CDR3 length: 15 residues. As DNA, the CDR3 is TGTGCCAGCAGCCAAGTGATCGGCGTCTCCTACGAGCAGTACTTC. This codes for CASSQVIGVSYEQYF.

This clonotype was detected many times. The chain carries TRBV3-1 and TRBJ1-5; D call uncertain. The CDR3 is 14 amino acids. Deletions cut 4 bases from V and 5 bases from J, with 12 bases between. From germline, CDR1 is LGHDT and CDR2 YNNKEL (reference sequence). The CDR3 reads CASSRMLSDQPQHF. CDR3 sequence (DNA): TGTGCCAGCAGCCGGATGCTCTCGGATCAGCCCCAGCATTTT.

J is TRBJ2-7 and V is TRBV29-1; 7 nucleotides agree with TRBD1. Trimming at V came to 7 bases and at J to 0 bases, leaving 3 bases not matched to a gene. The CDR3 has 12 residues. CDR1 is SQVTM and CDR2 is ANQGSEA in the germline V gene. The CDR3 loop reads CSGRDSSYEQYF. The CDR3 DNA reads as TGCAGCGGCCGGGACAGCTCCTACGAGCAGTACTTC.

CDR3 sequence: CASRSPTDYYGYTF. The DNA for the CDR3 is TGTGCCAGCCGCTCCCCGACAGACTACTATGGCTACACCTTC. V and J are TRBV7-9 and TRBJ1-2, with D possibly TRBD1 on 5 matching bases. Germline V CDR1 and CDR2: SEHNR, FQNEAQ (reference sequence). The CDR3 covers 14 residues. V dropped 8 bases and J dropped 3 bases, with 16 bases sitting between them.

This clonotype showed up many times. The genes are TRBV10-3 and TRBJ2-3; 8 bases agree with TRBD1. This CDR3 comprises 14 residues. V trimming: 4 bases; J trimming: 6 bases; junction bases outside the gene matches: 6. Germline CDR1 is ENHRY and CDR2 is SYGVKD. The CDR3 spells CAISVRDRRDTQYF. The DNA of the CDR3 is TGTGCCATCAGTGTGCGGGACAGGAGGGATACGCAGTATTTT.

The chain carries TRBV12-3 or TRBV12-4 and TRBJ1-6; the match to TRBD1 covers 9 bases. The CDR3 sequence is 17 residues long. V was clipped by 7 bases and J by 5 bases; unmatched bases: 12. CDR3 region: CASTAGQGNSDNSPLHF. The CDR3 DNA reads as TGTGCCAGCACCGCGGGACAGGGAAACAGTGATAATTCACCCCTCCACTTT.

This rearrangement joins TRBV9 to TRBJ2-5; D call uncertain. Trimming shortened V by 1 base and J by 1 base, and 8 bases separated the two germline ends. Germline assignment: CDR1 SGDLS and CDR2 YYNGEE. CDR3 length equals 14 residues. The CDR3 sequence: CASSVFPLQETQYF. CDR3 nucleotides: TGTGCCAGCAGCGTATTTCCCCTCCAAGAGACCCAGTACTTC.

The chain recombines TRBV20-1 with TRBJ2-5; D might be TRBD2 (6 bases). Per germline, CDR1 DFQATT and CDR2 SNEGSKA (reference sequence). The CDR3 covers 14 residues. Between the trimmed V and J ends, which lost 0 bases and 5 bases, there was a span of 13 bases. The CDR3 coding sequence is TGCAGTGCTAGAGACCGGCGTGGGGGGGAGACCCAGTACTTC. This sequence encodes CSARDRRGGETQYF.

Many counts were recorded for this clonotype. V gene TRBV5-1 combines with J gene TRBJ1-1, with D possibly TRBD1 on 6 matching bases. V lost 4 bases, J lost 1 base, and 11 bases lay in between. CDR3 size: 14 residues. CDR1 SGHRS and CDR2 YFSETQ come from the germline V gene. This CDR3 is CASSPGDKNTEAFF. The CDR3 nucleotides are TGCGCCAGCAGCCCAGGGGACAAGAACACTGAAGCTTTCTTT.

The sample holds a few counts of this clonotype. The chain has TRBV19 and TRBJ2-1; D is unclear. The V gene lost 1 base and the J gene lost 7 bases, with 8 bases spanning the gap. CDR3 length: 13 amino acids. CDR1 and CDR2 (germline): LNHDA, SQIVND (reference sequence). The CDR3 region is CASSIAGSNEQFF. DNA of the CDR3: TGTGCCAGTAGTATAGCCGGGTCGAATGAGCAGTTCTTC.

The chain joins TRBV3-1 to TRBJ2-5; 8 positions match TRBD2. CDR3 size: 14 residues. Germline assignment: CDR1 LGHDT and CDR2 YNNKEL (reference sequence). The V gene end was trimmed by 5 bases and the J gene end by 5 bases; junction bases not matched to a gene: 7. CDR3 DNA: TGTGCCAGCAGCTCCGGACTAGCTGCGGAGACCCAGTACTTC. It encodes CASSSGLAAETQYF.

This clonotype turned up a few times. The rearrangement uses TRBV6-2 or TRBV6-3 and TRBJ2-1; TRBD2 agrees at 7 bases. Germline CDR1 is MNHEY and CDR2 is SVGEGT. The CDR3 length is 16 residues. The junction had 12 bases not matched to a gene; V was cut back by 8 bases and J by 2 bases. CDR3 DNA: TGTGCCAGCGGTGGCGCGGGGACTAACACCTACAATGAGCAGTTCTTC. Translating it yields CASGGAGTNTYNEQFF.

This clonotype was detected a few times. The rearrangement uses TRBV20-1 and TRBJ2-7; unclear D gene. Looked up from germline, CDR1 is DFQATT and CDR2 is SNEGSKA (reference sequence). The ends were cut back, 5 bases at V and 3 bases at J, with 17 bases in the middle. The CDR3 is 14 residues long. The CDR3 protein is CSALQAFPVYEQYF. CDR3 sequence (DNA): TGCAGTGCTCTTCAGGCTTTTCCGGTCTACGAGCAGTACTTC.

V gene TRBV24-1 combines with J gene TRBJ2-5; 14 nucleotides align to TRBD2. CDR1 is KGHDR, CDR2 SFDVKD, per germline. Losses at the gene ends were 7 bases for V and 5 bases for J; bases not matched to a gene: 17. The CDR3 consists of 19 residues. As DNA, the CDR3 is TGTGCCACCAGCGACGCCTTTGTGACTAGCGGGAGGGCCCGGGAGACCCAGTACTTC. Its protein is CATSDAFVTSGRARETQYF.

CDR3 sequence: CASSPQEQGRNTEAFF. DNA of the CDR3: TGTGCCAGCTCACCACAAGAGCAGGGTCGGAACACTGAAGCTTTCTTT. The chain carries TRBV18 and TRBJ1-1, with a weak D call TRBD1 (5 bases). The CDR3 length is 16 residues. Per germline, CDR1 KGHSH and CDR2 LQKENI. With 1 base removed from V and 1 base from J, the gap between germline ends came to 13 bases.

This clonotype was detected ten times or more. This chain links TRBV5-1 with TRBJ1-3; D not resolved. Germline V lookup: CDR1 SGHRS, CDR2 YFSETQ. The V end lost 1 base, the J end lost 0 bases, and 11 bases lay between the germline ends. The CDR3 contains 16 residues. The CDR3 region is CASSLSGQSSGNTIYF. The DNA of the CDR3 is TGCGCCAGCAGCTTGTCGGGCCAGAGCTCTGGAAACACCATATATTTT. Looking up the rest from reference TRBV5-1 and TRBJ1-3 gives the full variable domain: KAGVTQTPRYLIKTRGQQVTLSCSPISGHRSVSWYQQTPGQGLQFLFEYFSETQRNKGNFPGRFSGRQFSNSRSEMNVSTLELGDSALYLCASSLSGQSSGNTIYFGEGSWLTVV.

This clonotype appeared a few times. The chain employs TRBV3-1 and TRBJ1-1, with D unresolved. The CDR3 is 12 amino acids. The germline V and J ends were trimmed by 1 base and 6 bases, with 6 bases remaining between them. Germline V gene lookup returns CDR1 LGHDT and CDR2 YNNKEL (reference sequence). CDR3 amino acids: CASSQGMAEAFF. The CDR3 nucleotides are TGTGCCAGCAGCCAAGGGATGGCTGAAGCTTTCTTT. The whole variable domain, remainder taken from reference TRBV3-1 and TRBJ1-1, is DTAVSQTPKYLVTQMGNDKSIKCEQNLGHDTMYWYKQDSKKFLKIMFSYNNKELIINETVPNRFSPKSPDKAHLNLHINSLELGDSAVYFCASSQGMAEAFFGQGTRLTVV.

This rearrangement joins TRBV5-1 to TRBJ1-2; maybe TRBD1 (6 bases). CDR1 is SGHRS, CDR2 YFSETQ, per germline. The V gene lost 4 bases and the J gene lost 0 bases, with 13 bases spanning the gap. The CDR3 consists of 15 residues. CDR3 region: CASSPSGGPNYGYTF. In DNA form, the CDR3 reads TGCGCCAGCAGCCCCAGTGGGGGCCCTAACTATGGCTACACCTTC.

This clonotype has ten or more counts. The J gene is TRBJ2-5, the V gene TRBV7-9; perhaps TRBD1 as D (5 bases). The V and J ends lost 4 bases and 1 base respectively, with 13 bases between them. Germline lookup yields CDR1 SEHNR and CDR2 FQNEAQ (reference sequence). The CDR3 contains 15 residues. The CDR3 region is CASSSSDRPQETQYF. In DNA form, the CDR3 reads TGTGCCAGCAGCTCCAGCGACAGACCCCAAGAGACCCAGTACTTC.

The chain employs TRBV3-1 and TRBJ2-2; D perhaps matches TRBD1 (6 bases). Germline V gene lookup returns CDR1 LGHDT and CDR2 YNNKEL (reference sequence). CDR3 size: 14 residues. V shed 0 bases and J shed 10 bases, with 12 bases lying between them. The CDR3: CASSQDSGVVELFF. The CDR3 region has the DNA TGTGCCAGCAGCCAAGATTCAGGGGTAGTGGAGCTGTTTTTT.

This clonotype has only a few counts. The chain has TRBV20-1 and TRBJ2-7; TRBD1 matches 10 bases. With 3 bases clipped from V and 2 bases from J, the junction kept 1 base outside the gene matches. CDR3 length: 13 residues. Germline V lookup: CDR1 DFQATT, CDR2 SNEGSKA (reference sequence). DNA of the CDR3: TGCAGTGCTAGCGGACAGGGGGCCTACGAGCAGTACTTC. This gives the protein CSASGQGAYEQYF.

The chain couples TRBV18 to TRBJ1-1; 10 positions agree with TRBD1. After removal of 1 base from V and 4 bases from J, the junction contained 3 bases not matched to a gene. Germline V CDR1 and CDR2: KGHSH, LQKENI. The CDR3 is made up of 15 amino acids. CDR3 nucleotides: TGTGCCAGCTCACCACAAGGGGACAGGGGCACTGAAGCTTTCTTT. It translates to CASSPQGDRGTEAFF. Full variable domain (missing parts from reference TRBV18 and TRBJ1-1): NAGVMQNPRHLVRRRGQEARLRCSPMKGHSHVYWYRQLPEEGLKFMVYLQKENIIDESGMPKERFSAEFPKEGPSILRIQQVVRGDSAAYFCASSPQGDRGTEAFFGQGTRLTVV.

This clonotype was recorded at least ten times. This rearrangement joins TRBV24-1 to TRBJ2-2; 12 nucleotides agree with TRBD2. The V gene's germline CDR1 is KGHDR and CDR2 SFDVKD. This CDR3 is 18 amino acids long. The V and J ends lost 4 bases and 1 base, in that order; junction bases with no gene match: 6. The CDR3: CATSDPTSGGLNTGELFF. The CDR3 nucleotides are TGTGCCACCAGTGACCCGACTAGCGGGGGTTTGAACACCGGGGAGCTGTTTTTT.

The rearrangement joins TRBV20-1 to TRBJ2-2; D is perhaps TRBD1 (7 bases). This CDR3 contains 16 residues. V lost 5 bases and J 1 base, leaving 17 bases between the germline ends. Germline CDR1 reads DFQATT; CDR2 reads SNEGSKA (reference sequence). As DNA, the CDR3 is TGCAGTGCTCGTCACCGGGGGACAGAGAACACCGGGGAGCTGTTTTTT. It codes for CSARHRGTENTGELFF.

This clonotype was seen more than once but under ten times. The chain links TRBV7-8 to TRBJ1-5; 10 nucleotides line up with TRBD1. The CDR3 has 18 residues. V was pared by 4 bases and J by 5 bases, with 14 bases of the junction left unmatched. Germline assignment: CDR1 SGHVS and CDR2 FQNEAQ. CDR3 DNA sequence: TGTGCCAGCAGCTCGAAGACCCCGGGACAGGGGCGATATCAGCCCCAGCATTTT. This gives the protein CASSSKTPGQGRYQPQHF.

In this sample, this clonotype turned up many times. The chain uses TRBV5-6 and TRBJ2-1; no firm D call. The CDR3 loop spans 16 amino acids. Germline-derived CDR1 and CDR2 are SGHDT and YYEEEE. The V end was cut by 0 bases, the J end by 2 bases, with 12 bases between. The CDR3 DNA reads as TGTGCCAGCAGCTTGGGTGGCCATGGCCCCTACAATGAGCAGTTCTTC. It encodes CASSLGGHGPYNEQFF.

This clonotype was observed at least ten times. This chain links TRBV12-3 or TRBV12-4 with TRBJ2-1; D is unclear. Trimming cost V 8 bases and J 6 bases, with 20 bases left between them. The CDR3 totals 15 residues. The CDR3 region is CASLRRTLAGNEQFF. CDR3 nucleotide sequence: TGTGCCAGCTTAAGAAGGACCCTTGCCGGCAATGAGCAGTTCTTC.

This clonotype was recorded a few times. The V and J genes are TRBV2 and TRBJ2-7; D is ambiguous. V was cut by 9 bases and J by 3 bases, with 9 bases left in between. Germline assignment: CDR1 SNHLY and CDR2 FYNNEI. The CDR3 spans 11 residues. CDR3 protein: CASTRDYEQYF. CDR3 nucleotide sequence: TGTGCCAGTACCAGAGACTACGAGCAGTACTTC.

The chain links TRBV2 to TRBJ1-5; D is possibly TRBD1 (6 bases). From germline, CDR1 is SNHLY and CDR2 FYNNEI. The CDR3 is 15 amino acids. V gave up 1 base and J gave up 4 bases, with 11 bases separating them. The CDR3: CASSEGTAVNQPQHF. DNA of the CDR3: TGTGCCAGCAGTGAAGGGACAGCCGTTAATCAGCCCCAGCATTTT. The whole variable domain, filled in from reference TRBV2 and TRBJ1-5, reads EPEVTQTPSHQVTQMGQEVILRCVPISNHLYFYWYRQILGQKVEFLVSFYNNEISEKSEIFDDQFSVERPDGSNFTLKIRSTKLEDSAMYFCASSEGTAVNQPQHFGDGTRLSIL.

This clonotype is labeled medium-sized (0.01 to 0.1%). The chain is built from TRBV25-1 and TRBJ2-1; perhaps TRBD2 as D (6 bases). The CDR3 has 16 residues. The germline V gene encodes CDR1 MGHDK and CDR2 SYGVNS. V lost 5 bases to trimming and J lost 4 bases, with 18 bases between them. The CDR3 DNA reads as TGTGCCAGCAGTCCAGACCGGGAGTCGTATTACAATGAGCAGTTCTTC. It translates to CASSPDRESYYNEQFF. Full variable domain (rest looked up from reference TRBV25-1 and TRBJ2-1): EADIYQTPRYLVIGTGKKITLECSQTMGHDKMYWYQQDPGMELHLIHYSYGVNSTEKGDLSSESTVSRIRTEHFPLTLESARPSHTSQYLCASSPDRESYYNEQFFGPGTRLTVL.